A selection of T cell receptor beta chains follows, all from one sample in a study. TCRdb's table, derived via immunoSEQ multiplex PCR, lists solely in-frame clones and lacks some. Here the sample spans about 68,000 clones, 80% to 95% being singletons. The sample comprised PBMCs. The receptor set was obtained from a man aged 35 to 55 with rheumatoid arthritis. The CDR3 runs from the conserved cysteine through the conserved F or W. D genes are given only for firm matches. Clone size, where shown, is once, few, many, or a class for clones that have expanded.

V gene	J gene	clone size	D gene	CDR3 DNA	CDR3 protein
TRBV27	TRBJ1-5	.	TRBD1	TGTGCCAGCAGTCAACCCCACGACAGGGACGGCTATCAGCCCCAGCATTTT	CASSQPHDRDGYQPQHF
TRBV24-1	TRBJ2-3	.	TRBD2	TGTGCCACCAGTGATCCACAGGGAAGCGGGGGGAGCACAGATACGCAGTATTTT	CATSDPQGSGGSTDTQYF
TRBV7-9	TRBJ1-6	once	.	TGTGCCAGCGATAACGGGGCGGACAAACTTAATTCACCCCTCCACTTT	CASDNGADKLNSPLHF
TRBV4-3	TRBJ2-7	.	TRBD1	TGCGCCAGCAGCCAGAATCTGGACAGGGGCCTTTGGGAGCAGTACTTC	CASSQNLDRGLWEQYF
TRBV2	TRBJ1-5	.	.	TGTGCCAGCAGTGAAGGGGGAAATCAGCCCCAGCATTTT	CASSEGGNQPQHF
TRBV21-1	TRBJ2-7	.	.	TGTGCCAGCAGCAAAGAGGTTGGGGCTAGCGGGAACTACGAGCAGTACTTC	CASSKEVGASGNYEQYF
TRBV29-1	TRBJ1-1	.	TRBD1	TGCAGCGTTGGGGACAGGAACACTGAAGCTTTCTTT	CSVGDRNTEAFF
TRBV5-1	TRBJ2-2	.	TRBD2	TGCGCCAGCAGCCCCAGGCCGGGACTAGAGAACACCGGGGAGCTGTTTTTT	CASSPRPGLENTGELFF
TRBV6-2/TRBV6-3	TRBJ2-3	.	TRBD2	TGTGCCAGCAGCCACGGTGGAGGGACTAGCGGTGCCAATACGCAGTATTTT	CASSHGGGTSGANTQYF
TRBV20-1	TRBJ2-7	once	.	TGCAGTGCTAGAGTGGTCAACGAGCAGTACTTC	CSARVVNEQYF
TRBV18	TRBJ1-1	.	.	TGTGCCAGCTCACCGGACACCTTGAACACTGAAGCTTTCTTT	CASSPDTLNTEAFF
TRBV2	TRBJ2-5	.	TRBD2	TGTGCCAGCAGGAAGGGACTAGCGGGGGGGCCGGGGGAGACCCAGTACTTC	CASRKGLAGGPGETQYF
TRBV5-4	TRBJ1-3	few	.	TGTGCCAGCAGCTTTCGGGACGGAAACACCATATATTTT	CASSFRDGNTIYF
TRBV6-2/TRBV6-3	TRBJ2-1	.	TRBD1	TGTGCCAGCAGTTGGGGGACAGGGGTCTTCAATGAGCAGTTCTTC	CASSWGTGVFNEQFF
TRBV5-1	TRBJ1-1	.	.	TGCGCCAGCAGCTTGTCGGGTCTAGGTGAAAACACTGAAGCTTTCTTT	CASSLSGLGENTEAFF
TRBV6-5	TRBJ2-3	.	TRBD2	TGTGCCATTCGTAGTAGTAGCGGGGGGGCAGATACGCAGTATTTT	CAIRSSSGGADTQYF
TRBV19	TRBJ2-2	.	.	TGTGCCAGTAGTATAGATCCAGGGCCCGGGGAGCTGTTTTTT	CASSIDPGPGELFF
TRBV6-2/TRBV6-3	TRBJ2-1	.	.	TGTGCCAGCAGTTACTGGGCGGGGGCGAACAATGAGCAGTTCTTC	CASSYWAGANNEQFF
TRBV18	TRBJ2-1	.	.	TGTGCCAGCTCACCCCTTTTAAACAATGAGCAGTTCTTC	CASSPLLNNEQFF
TRBV7-2	TRBJ2-1	once	TRBD2	TGTGCCAGCAGCTTAGAACCTAGCGGGGGTGAGCAGTTCTTC	CASSLEPSGGEQFF
TRBV7-9	TRBJ2-6	.	TRBD2	TGTGCCAGCAGCCCATTGGGGGGGGGATCCTCTGGGGCCAACGTCCTGACTTTC	CASSPLGGGSSGANVLTF
TRBV6-2/TRBV6-3	TRBJ2-4	once	TRBD2	TGTGCCAGCAGCCCACGGGACTACATAGCCAAAAACATTCAGTACTTC	CASSPRDYIAKNIQYF
TRBV27	TRBJ1-1	.	TRBD1	TGTGCCAGCTTCCGGGACAGAGCGAACACTGAAGCTTTCTTT	CASFRDRANTEAFF
TRBV6-5	TRBJ1-5	.	.	TGTGCCAGCAGTCTGGACCCCTATAGCAATCAGCCCCAGCATTTT	CASSLDPYSNQPQHF
TRBV3-1/TRBV3-2	TRBJ2-1	.	.	TGTGCCAGCAGTCAAAGATCGAGGAATGAGCAGTTCTTC	CASSQRSRNEQFF
TRBV27	TRBJ2-7	.	.	TGTGCCAGCAGTTTAGAGGGCATGAGAAATAGGGCGTCCTACGAGCAGTACTTC	CASSLEGMRNRASYEQYF
TRBV5-6	TRBJ2-5	.	.	TGTGCCAGCAGCTTGAAGGTGAAGAGCCGACAAGAGACCCAGTACTTC	CASSLKVKSRQETQYF
TRBV15	TRBJ1-6	.	TRBD1	TGTGCCACCAGCCGGGGGACAGGGAGGTATTCACCCCTCCACTTT	CATSRGTGRYSPLHF
TRBV6-5	TRBJ2-1	.	.	TGTGCCACGGAGAGGGGAGGCTATGAGCAGTTCTTC	CATERGGYEQFF